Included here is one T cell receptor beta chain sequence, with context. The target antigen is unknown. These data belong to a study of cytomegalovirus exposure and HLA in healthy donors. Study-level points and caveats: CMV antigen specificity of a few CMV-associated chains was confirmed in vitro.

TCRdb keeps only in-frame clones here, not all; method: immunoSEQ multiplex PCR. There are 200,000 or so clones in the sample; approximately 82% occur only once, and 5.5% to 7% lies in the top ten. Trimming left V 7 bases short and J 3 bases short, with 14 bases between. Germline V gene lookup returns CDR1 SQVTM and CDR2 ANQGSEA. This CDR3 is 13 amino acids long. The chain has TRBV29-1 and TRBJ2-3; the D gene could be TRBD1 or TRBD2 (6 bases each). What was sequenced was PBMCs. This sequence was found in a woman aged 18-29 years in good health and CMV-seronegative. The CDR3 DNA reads TGCAGCGCCGTCGGGGGCCCTACAGATACGCAGTATTTT. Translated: CSAVGGPTDTQYF.